The source of this TCR beta chain is a study of T cells in localized non-small cell lung cancer. Points on this clone: The target antigen is unknown.

Study observations and caveats: Clonality peaked in uninvolved adjacent lung rather than tumor. Because researchers sequenced only one region of the tumor, heterogeneity is still possible.

The assay was immunoSEQ multiplex PCR, and TCRdb's table has in-frame clones only and misses some. The sample lists around 91,000 clones, roughly 89% occurring once. Trimming removed 3 bases from V and 7 bases from J, with 13 bases in between. CDR1 and CDR2 (germline): SGHRS, YFSETQ. The CDR3 spans 14 residues. The receptor was derived from a man aged 40-75 years with stage I squamous cell lung carcinoma. Sequencing was performed on peripheral blood, taken before any cancer treatment. This chain uses TRBV5-1 with TRBJ1-4; D might be TRBD1 (5 bases). For the CDR3, the DNA is TGCGCCAGCAGCTCGGGGGGGTTGAGTGAAAAACTGTTTTTT. Its translation is CASSSGGLSEKLFF.